This T cell receptor (beta chain) was recovered during a study of blood T cells in healthy people across ages. For the second PCR, which ran for roughly 6 to 12 cycles, a sample-barcoded 5' primer and a J-beta primer mix were used. Each cDNA molecule was tagged by a template-switch adaptor that had 12 random nucleotides. Using its own MiXCR run on the 5' RACE reads, TCRdb lists one record per CDR3 protein. The sample holds 700,000 to 950,000 distinct CDR3 sequences; more than 45% are singletons and the top ten take roughly 22%. Staff drew about 10 milliliters of peripheral blood from each donor. Samples each yielded at least 5.5 micrograms of total RNA. The V and J ends lost 10 bases and 0 bases respectively, with 39 bases between them. Germline CDR1 MNHEY, CDR2 SVGEGT. CDR3 length: 22 amino acids.

Sequenced sample: blood. J is TRBJ1-2 and V is TRBV6-2 or TRBV6-3; maybe TRBD1 (5 bases). This receptor was obtained from a man aged 25-40 years in good health. In DNA, the CDR3 is TGTGCCACCGGCCTCAGGGTTGGCTCGCCGATTCTTTCGGCATTAGCTAACTATGGCTACACCTTC. This sequence encodes CATGLRVGSPILSALANYGYTF.